The 25 T cell receptor beta chains reported below all come from one sample, sequenced in a study of a mutant IDH1 vaccine in newly diagnosed glioma. Clones were read by immunoSEQ multiplex PCR, and TCRdb kept only the in-frame ones, dropping some. The data contain 98,000 or so clones, 80% to 90% of them singletons. The time point: baseline, week 1 (first vaccination visit). Indicated treatment: pre-vaccination baseline after standard-of-care therapy. Here the sequenced sample was PBMCs, taken from a glioma patient treated with radiotherapy, temozolomide or both. Source of these receptors: a woman aged 45-59 years with glioma.

In this sample, this clone turned up once. The CDR3 region is CASSLGVGWVGSPLHF. The CDR3 DNA reads as TGTGCCAGCAGCCTGGGAGTCGGCTGGGTAGGTTCACCCCTCCACTTT. The chain recombines TRBV5-5 with TRBJ1-6; unclear D gene. Trimming took 4 bases from V and 9 from J, leaving 20 bases between them. This CDR3 has 16 amino acids. The germline V gene encodes CDR1 SGHKS and CDR2 YYEKEE (reference sequence). Variable domain in full (rest from reference TRBV5-5 and TRBJ1-6): DAGVTQSPTHLIKTRGQQVTLRCSPISGHKSVSWYQQVLGQGPQFIFQYYEKEERGRGNFPDRFSARQFPNYSSELNVNALLLGDSALYLCASSLGVGWVGSPLHFGNGTRLTVT.

This clone appeared once. V gene TRBV7-6 combines with J gene TRBJ1-5; D gene unclear. CDR1 is SGHVS, CDR2 FNYEAQ, per germline. The CDR3 totals 13 residues. V gave up 5 bases and J gave up 3 bases, with 8 bases separating them. CDR3 residues: CASSEYINQPQHF. CDR3 nucleotide sequence: TGTGCCAGCAGCGAATACATCAATCAGCCCCAGCATTTT.

The V and J genes are TRBV6-5 and TRBJ2-5; 8 positions match TRBD1. J lost 4 bases, V lost 2 bases, and 6 bases had no gene match. CDR3 length: 15 amino acids. Germline V CDR1 and CDR2: MNHEY, SVGAGI. CDR3 nucleotides: TGTGCCAGCAGTTACCTTGACAGGGGAGGAGAGACCCAGTACTTC. Encoded protein: CASSYLDRGGETQYF.

The J gene is TRBJ2-7, the V gene TRBV7-9, with TRBD2 matching 11 bases. Trimming took 5 bases from V and 4 from J; bases not matched to a gene: 7. This CDR3 has 15 amino acids. The germline gives CDR1 SEHNR, CDR2 FQNEAQ (reference sequence). The CDR3 loop is CASSKTSGETYEQYF. In nucleotides, the CDR3 is TGTGCCAGCAGCAAGACTAGCGGGGAGACATACGAGCAGTACTTC.

The rearrangement uses TRBV2 and TRBJ2-1, with 7 bases fitting TRBD2. The CDR3 contains 13 residues. The germline V gene encodes CDR1 SNHLY and CDR2 FYNNEI. V trimming: 7 bases; J trimming: 9 bases; junction bases outside the gene matches: 9. The CDR3 bases are TGTGCCAGCACTAGGCTAGCGGTCCCTGAGCAGTTCTTC. This translates into CASTRLAVPEQFF.

This chain links TRBV7-8 with TRBJ2-7; TRBD2 agrees at 7 bases. Trimming took 0 bases from V and 6 from J; bases not matched to a gene: 2. This CDR3 spans 13 amino acids. The germline V gene has CDR1 SGHVS and CDR2 FQNEAQ. CDR3 loop: CASSLAGGPEQYF. The DNA for the CDR3 is TGTGCCAGCAGCTTAGCGGGAGGGCCCGAGCAGTACTTC.

The chain is built from TRBV18 and TRBJ2-3, with 13 bases aligning to TRBD2. After removal of 0 bases from V and 2 bases from J, the junction contained 5 bases not matched to a gene. The germline V gene has CDR1 KGHSH and CDR2 LQKENI. There are 18 residues in the CDR3. The CDR3 DNA reads TGTGCCAGCTCACCACCGGAGACTAGCGGGAGGTACACAGATACGCAGTATTTT. Its protein product is CASSPPETSGRYTDTQYF.

A remark on this clone: The junction departs from the called germline gene at one end, perhaps through a read error. The chain combines TRBV7-7 with TRBJ2-7; D unresolved. The V gene's germline CDR1 is SSHAT and CDR2 FNYEAQ (reference sequence). The CDR3 has 13 residues. The CDR3, as DNA: TGTGCTAGCAGCCCCGGACCCAGCAGCGAGCAGTACTTC. Translating gives CASSPGPSSEQYF.

The gene calls are TRBV7-2 and TRBJ2-7; 9 bases align to TRBD2. Germline loops: CDR1 SGHTA, CDR2 FQGNSA. V lost 1 base, J lost 4 bases, and 5 bases stayed unmatched. The CDR3 totals 15 residues. The CDR3 is CASSLVLAGRYEQYF. The CDR3 coding sequence is TGTGCCAGCAGCTTAGTTCTAGCGGGAAGATACGAGCAGTACTTC.

The rearrangement joins TRBV27 to TRBJ1-2; D gene ambiguous. With 0 bases removed from V and 4 bases from J, the gap between germline ends came to 6 bases. The length of the CDR3 is 13 residues. The germline gives CDR1 MNHEY, CDR2 SMNVEV (reference sequence). The CDR3 loop reads CASSLSDVYGYTF. The CDR3 bases are TGTGCCAGCAGTTTATCGGACGTCTATGGCTACACCTTC.

The rearrangement joins TRBV10-3 to TRBJ1-1; D call uncertain. Germline V gives CDR1 ENHRY, CDR2 SYGVKD. This CDR3 has 12 residues. Trimming shortened V by 2 bases and J by 9 bases, and 10 bases separated the two germline ends. The CDR3 sequence is CAISEDGRQAFF. DNA of the CDR3: TGTGCCATCAGTGAGGACGGCCGACAAGCTTTCTTT.

V is TRBV9 and J is TRBJ2-5, with 7 bases fitting TRBD2. The length of the CDR3 is 14 residues. J was trimmed by 5 bases and V by 0 bases; bases with no gene match: 4. The germline V gene has CDR1 SGDLS and CDR2 YYNGEE. CDR3 DNA sequence: TGTGCCAGCAGCGTAGGAATGGGGGGGGAGACCCAGTACTTC. This translates into CASSVGMGGETQYF.

CDR3: CAWRGLRGTGELFF. CDR3 nucleotides: TGTGCCTGGAGGGGACTCAGGGGTACCGGGGAGCTGTTTTTT. This chain links TRBV30 with TRBJ2-2, with D perhaps being TRBD1 or TRBD2 (6 bases each). Germline lookup yields CDR1 GTSNPN and CDR2 SVGIG (reference sequence). The CDR3 length is 14 residues. The V end was cut by 3 bases, the J end by 5 bases, with 13 bases between.

This clone was counted once. The rearrangement links TRBV27 to TRBJ1-2; D is perhaps TRBD1 (5 bases). Deletions cut 4 bases from V and 9 bases from J, with 15 bases between. This CDR3 is 13 amino acids long. The germline V gene has CDR1 MNHEY and CDR2 SMNVEV (reference sequence). CDR3 residues: CASSSGGHFSYTF. CDR3 nucleotide sequence: TGTGCCAGCAGTTCGGGGGGTCATTTTAGCTACACCTTC.

The rearrangement joins TRBV6-5 to TRBJ2-7; D perhaps matches TRBD2 (5 bases). V lost 8 bases to trimming and J lost 5 bases, with 13 bases between them. CDR1 and CDR2 (germline): MNHEY, SVGAGI. The CDR3 has 12 amino acids. CDR3 DNA sequence: TGTGCCAGCGCGGGCCTCGGGCACGAGCAGTACTTC. Translating it yields CASAGLGHEQYF.

The chain couples TRBV28 to TRBJ2-7; TRBD1 or TRBD2 may be the D gene (6 bases each). Germline-derived CDR1 and CDR2 are MDHEN and SYDVKM. The V end lost 8 bases, the J end lost 2 bases, and 16 bases lay between the germline ends. The CDR3 consists of 14 residues. For the CDR3, the DNA is TGTGCCAGCCGTGGAGGGGGATCCACCTACGAGCAGTACTTC. Translating gives CASRGGGSTYEQYF.

The genes are TRBV6-6 and TRBJ2-2; D remains ambiguous. The CDR3 covers 13 residues. Germline V CDR1 and CDR2: MNHNY, SVGAGI (reference sequence). V was pared by 7 bases and J by 3 bases, with 9 bases between. The CDR3, as DNA: TGTGCCAGCACCTTAAGCGACACCGGGGAGCTGTTTTTT. It is translated as CASTLSDTGELFF.

The gene calls are TRBV4-1 and TRBJ1-2, with D unresolved. The CDR3 is 14 residues long. Trimming removed 4 bases from V and 0 bases from J, with 9 bases in between. Looked up from germline, CDR1 is MGHRA and CDR2 is YSYEKL. For the CDR3, the DNA is TGCGCCAGCAGCCGGGCCCTAGCTAACTATGGCTACACCTTC. The encoded protein is CASSRALANYGYTF.

This clone was counted once. The chain carries TRBV7-2 and TRBJ2-5; D call uncertain. V gave up 1 base and J gave up 0 bases, with 12 bases separating them. This CDR3 contains 16 residues. In germline, CDR1 is SGHTA, CDR2 FQGNSA. The CDR3 bases are TGTGCCAGCAGCTTAGGGCAGCTTAGTTACCAAGAGACCCAGTACTTC. Translation gives CASSLGQLSYQETQYF.

This clone was detected a few times. The rearrangement uses TRBV6-1 and TRBJ1-2; TRBD1 agrees at 7 bases. This CDR3 is 15 amino acids long. CDR1 MNHNS and CDR2 SASEGT come from the germline V gene. The trim removed 6 bases at V and 0 bases at J, leaving 7 bases unmatched. Written as DNA, the CDR3 is TGTGCCAGCAGGACGGGGGACAGAACTAACTATGGCTACACCTTC. Translated, it gives CASRTGDRTNYGYTF.

The chain has TRBV27 and TRBJ2-1; TRBD1 might be the D (5 bases). V was trimmed by 8 bases and J by 5 bases, leaving 16 bases between them. The CDR3 extends over 14 amino acids. Per germline, CDR1 MNHEY and CDR2 SMNVEV (reference sequence). In DNA form, the CDR3 reads TGTGCCAGCGCTACAGGAACGCCAAACAATGAGCAGTTCTTC. Protein sequence: CASATGTPNNEQFF.

The chain uses TRBV25-1 and TRBJ2-2; TRBD1 matches at 7 bases. Trimming removed 5 bases from V and 1 base from J; junction bases left unmatched: 4. CDR1 MGHDK and CDR2 SYGVNS come from the germline V gene. The CDR3 is 15 amino acids. The CDR3 sequence is CASSKGTVNTGELFF. The CDR3 bases are TGTGCCAGCAGTAAAGGGACAGTGAACACCGGGGAGCTGTTTTTT. The complete variable domain, with remaining parts taken from reference TRBV25-1 and TRBJ2-2, reads EADIYQTPRYLVIGTGKKITLECSQTMGHDKMYWYQQDPGMELHLIHYSYGVNSTEKGDLSSESTVSRIRTEHFPLTLESARPSHTSQYLCASSKGTVNTGELFFGEGSRLTVL.

The chain joins TRBV6-1 to TRBJ1-5, with 8 bases aligning to TRBD1. Germline assignment: CDR1 MNHNS and CDR2 SASEGT. V shed 4 bases and J 4 bases; nucleotides not matched to a gene: 3. This CDR3 is built from 14 residues. This CDR3 is CASSADRGNQPQHF. The CDR3 DNA follows: TGTGCCAGCAGTGCAGACAGGGGTAATCAGCCCCAGCATTTT.

The chain recombines TRBV14 with TRBJ2-5; D is unclear. CDR3 length: 14 amino acids. Per germline, CDR1 SGHDN and CDR2 FVKESK. The V gene lost 1 base and the J gene lost 0 bases, with 6 bases spanning the gap. The CDR3 is CASSQGRNQETQYF. The CDR3 region has the DNA TGTGCCAGCAGCCAAGGCAGAAACCAAGAGACCCAGTACTTC.

The J gene is TRBJ2-5, the V gene TRBV30; TRBD1 matches 8 bases. The CDR3 consists of 13 residues. Germline CDR1 GTSNPN, CDR2 SVGIG (reference sequence). V shed 0 bases, J shed 5 bases, and the junction held 2 bases outside the gene matches. CDR3 in DNA: TGTGCCTGGAGTGTGACAGGGGTGGAGACCCAGTACTTC. This sequence encodes CAWSVTGVETQYF.